One and the same sample provided the 18 T cell receptor beta chains below, sequenced in a study of T cell responses to AZD1222 COVID-19 vaccine. Only in-frame clones appear in the TCRdb table, and some are missing; sequencing was by immunoSEQ multiplex PCR. This sample has 95,000 to 110,000 clones, with more than 75% found just once. This material consisted of peripheral blood, taken 28 days after the second dose of the MenACWY control vaccine. These receptors came from an adult who received the MenACWY meningococcal vaccine as a control.

This sequence joins TRBV21-1 and TRBJ2-7; the table calls TRBD1, which could not be checked here. TRBV21-1 is deemed a pseudogene. The CDR3 runs 15 residues. The chain's CDR3 is CASTSRDRPSYEQYF. The DNA for the CDR3 is TGTGCCAGCACCTCCCGGGACAGGCCTTCCTACGAGCAGTACTTC.

The V call is TRBV14, the J call TRBJ1-2; D is perhaps TRBD1 (5 bases). CDR3 length: 13 amino acids. Germline-derived CDR1 and CDR2 are SGHDN and FVKESK. With 6 bases removed from V and 5 bases from J, the gap between germline ends came to 13 bases. CDR3 amino acids: CASRGLSEYGYTF. CDR3 DNA: TGTGCCAGCAGGGGACTGAGCGAGTATGGCTACACCTTC.

This chain uses TRBV6-5 with TRBJ1-2; D is uncertain. The germline V gene has CDR1 MNHEY and CDR2 SVGAGI. Trimming removed 6 bases at V and 6 bases at J, with 20 bases between. The CDR3 is 15 residues long. The CDR3, as DNA: TGTGCCAGCAGGTCCGTGGACCACCGAGGGCATGGCTACACCTTC. Amino acid sequence: CASRSVDHRGHGYTF.

This chain connects TRBV4-3 to TRBJ2-2, with D uncertain. The CDR3 sequence is 16 residues long. V was pared by 2 bases and J by 1 base, with 11 bases between. Per germline, CDR1 LGHNA and CDR2 YSLEER. CDR3 in DNA: TGCGCCAGCAGCCAACGAAATTTCCAGAACACCGGGGAGCTGTTTTTT. Translation gives CASSQRNFQNTGELFF.

This chain uses TRBV27 with TRBJ2-3; D is perhaps TRBD1 or TRBD2 (5 bases each). Between the trimmed V and J ends, which lost 3 bases and 4 bases, there was a span of 14 bases. The CDR3 loop spans 15 amino acids. Germline loops: CDR1 MNHEY, CDR2 SMNVEV (reference sequence). The CDR3 reads CASSLGRGQSDTQYF. The CDR3 region has the DNA TGTGCCAGCAGTTTGGGGCGAGGGCAGTCAGATACGCAGTATTTT.

The V and J genes are TRBV10-3 and TRBJ1-3, with D unresolved. Germline V gives CDR1 ENHRY, CDR2 SYGVKD. V was cut by 10 bases and J by 3 bases, with 16 bases left in between. The CDR3 sequence is 14 residues long. The CDR3 nucleotides are TGTGCCACCAGCCTTTCGGGTGTTGGAAACACCATATATTTT. Amino acids: CATSLSGVGNTIYF.

The rearrangement joins TRBV7-9 to TRBJ2-2; 9 bases line up with TRBD1. V dropped 5 bases and J dropped 4; count of bases not matched to a gene: 8. Germline V gives CDR1 SEHNR, CDR2 FQNEAQ (reference sequence). The CDR3 consists of 16 residues. Written as DNA, the CDR3 is TGTGCCAGCAGCGGGGGGACAGGGAAGGGCACCGGGGAGCTGTTTTTT. This encodes CASSGGTGKGTGELFF.

The chain has TRBV7-3 and TRBJ1-6; D uncertain. Germline assignment: CDR1 SGHTA and CDR2 FQGTGA. The length of the CDR3 is 15 residues. Trimming cost V 3 bases and J 8 bases, with 14 bases left between them. CDR3 nucleotide sequence: TGTGCCAGCAGCTTGTCCCTAGGGTACGATTCACCCCTCCACTTT. Its protein product is CASSLSLGYDSPLHF.

The chain has TRBV5-5 and TRBJ1-4; 9 bases are shared with TRBD1. This CDR3 comprises 18 residues. Germline trimming cut 0 bases from V and 1 base from J; bases unmatched to any gene: 7. CDR1 is SGHKS and CDR2 is YYEKEE in the germline V gene (reference sequence). The CDR3 loop reads CASSLGGTGKKTNEKLFF. The CDR3 coding sequence is TGTGCCAGCAGCTTGGGAGGGACAGGGAAGAAAACTAATGAAAAACTGTTTTTT.

This rearrangement joins TRBV15 to TRBJ1-6, with 7 bases identical to TRBD1. Germline V CDR1 and CDR2: LNHNV, YYDKDF (reference sequence). This CDR3 comprises 15 residues. Losses at the gene ends were 1 base for V and 9 bases for J; bases not matched to a gene: 6. The CDR3 spells CATSRVAGGRSPLHF. Here the CDR3 DNA reads TGTGCCACCAGCAGAGTGGCAGGGGGGCGTTCACCCCTCCACTTT. The entire variable domain, with the rest obtained from reference TRBV15 and TRBJ1-6, is as follows: DAMVIQNPRYQVTQFGKPVTLSCSQTLNHNVMYWYQQKSSQAPKLLFHYYDKDFNNEADTPDNFQSRRPNTSFCFLDIRSPGLGDTAMYLCATSRVAGGRSPLHFGNGTRLTVT.

V and J are TRBV12-3 or TRBV12-4 and TRBJ2-3; no reliable D call. This CDR3 has 13 amino acids. Deletions cut 2 bases from V and 4 bases from J, with 7 bases between. CDR3 amino acids: CASSLSPPDTQYF. The CDR3 DNA reads as TGTGCCAGCAGTTTATCTCCGCCAGATACGCAGTATTTT.

The rearrangement joins TRBV9 to TRBJ2-1, with a possible D match to TRBD2 (6 bases). Germline CDR1 SGDLS, CDR2 YYNGEE. V was clipped by 0 bases and J by 4 bases, with 17 bases between them. This CDR3 contains 17 residues. This chain's CDR3 is CASSVDKEGPVYNEQFF. The CDR3 coding sequence is TGTGCCAGCAGCGTAGATAAGGAGGGACCCGTATACAATGAGCAGTTCTTC.

In this sample, this clone turned up once. The genes are TRBV5-5 and TRBJ2-3; 8 bases map to TRBD1. The ends lost 0 bases at V and 5 bases at J; junction bases unmatched: 8. The CDR3 covers 16 residues. Germline V gene data show CDR1 as SGHKS and CDR2 as YYEKEE (reference sequence). Written as DNA, the CDR3 is TGTGCCAGCAGCTTGGTGGACGGGACAGGAGGAGATACGCAGTATTTT. Translated, it gives CASSLVDGTGGDTQYF.

This chain joins TRBV5-1 and TRBJ1-2, with no clear D. The CDR3 has 14 residues. Germline V gives CDR1 SGHRS, CDR2 YFSETQ. V was cut by 0 bases and J by 4 bases, with 10 bases left in between. CDR3 DNA: TGCGCCAGCAGCTTGGTCGACACCGCCTATGGCTACACCTTC. Amino acid sequence: CASSLVDTAYGYTF.

The chain's CDR3 is CAISDPGHANSYEQYF. The CDR3 DNA reads as TGTGCCATCAGTGACCCTGGACATGCCAATTCCTACGAGCAGTACTTC. The chain is built from TRBV10-3 and TRBJ2-7; a possible D gene is TRBD1 (5 bases). The CDR3 sequence is 16 residues long. In germline, CDR1 is ENHRY, CDR2 SYGVKD. The V and J ends lost 3 bases and 1 base respectively, with 16 bases between them.

V is TRBV7-9 and J is TRBJ1-1; tentative D call: TRBD1 (5 bases). V lost 4 bases and J lost 3, with 9 bases in between. The CDR3 has 13 residues. CDR1 and CDR2 (germline): SEHNR, FQNEAQ (reference sequence). The CDR3, as DNA: TGTGCCAGCAGCTGGGTAGGGGACACTGAAGCTTTCTTT. This codes for CASSWVGDTEAFF.

This sequence joins TRBV19 and TRBJ2-5, with 8 bases aligning to TRBD2. The length of the CDR3 is 15 residues. Germline-derived CDR1 and CDR2 are LNHDA and SQIVND (reference sequence). The V and J ends lost 7 bases and 5 bases, in that order; junction bases with no gene match: 12. CDR3 coding DNA: TGTGCCAGTACCACGGTGGTAGCGGGGTCGGAGACCCAGTACTTC. It is translated as CASTTVVAGSETQYF.

The table lists this clone with a few counts. The rearrangement links TRBV5-1 to TRBJ1-6, with 9 bases lining up with TRBD1. The CDR3 sequence is 14 residues long. Germline CDR1 SGHRS, CDR2 YFSETQ. Germline trimming cut 10 bases from V and 5 bases from J; bases unmatched to any gene: 7. DNA of the CDR3: TGCGCCCACAGCGGGGACAGGGATAATTCACCCCTCCACTTT. It codes for CAHSGDRDNSPLHF.